A selection of T cell receptor beta chains follows, all from one sample in a study of cytomegalovirus exposure and HLA in healthy donors. Sequencing used immunoSEQ multiplex PCR; TCRdb keeps in-frame clones, though not all of them. The top ten clones hold 3.5% of a sample with about 150,000 clones, more than 75% of them seen once. Sequencing used PBMCs. Source of these receptors: a human donor in good health. Both conserved end residues are part of each CDR3. D genes are given only for firm matches.

V	D	CDR3
TRBV7-6	.	CASSSYQGQNEQYF
TRBV7-2	TRBD2	CASSRYSGGTYEQYF
TRBV6-5	.	CASSRDNFNTEAFF
TRBV11-2	TRBD1	CASSSGTGGYEQYF
TRBV4-1	.	CASSRIPTGDSNQPQHF
TRBV6-1	.	CASSMGPTNEKLFF
TRBV7-6	TRBD1	CASSLGPGTGYEQYF
TRBV6-1	TRBD2	CASTPGLAGVNEQYF
TRBV11-2	.	CASSQPTFGDQETQYF
TRBV14	.	CASSQGRGAGSDTQYF
TRBV29-1	.	CSVFNNNYGYTF
TRBV5-1	.	CASSLQGSPTGELFF
TRBV7-6	TRBD1	CASSPRQGTSQNTEAFF
TRBV7-8	.	CASSLDSQGFGQPQHF
TRBV27	.	CASSPLSGSQPQHF
TRBV9	TRBD2	CASSRLSPGTSGTDTQYF
TRBV28	.	CASSPSPSSYNEQFF
TRBV5-4	.	CASSSPGGGARGYTF
TRBV7-6	.	CASSLAKGGTEAFF
TRBV7-6	TRBD1	CASSRTGTGQETQYF
TRBV10-1	TRBD1	CASSADRLGYTF
TRBV18	.	CATPPDFRTDTQYF
TRBV7-2	.	CASTQVLDKAFF
TRBV27	TRBD1	CASSSPGTGDQPQHF
TRBV7-2	.	CASSFKRNEQFF
TRBV7-9	.	CASSSAGGEAFF
TRBV28	TRBD2	CASSLGPSGAPNYEQYF
TRBV5-8	.	CASSAGRPLQGF
TRBV2	.	CASRGTPDYFLNSPLHF
TRBV4-1	TRBD1	CASGTGKLFF
TRBV15	.	CATSSRIPYGYTF
TRBV11-2	.	CASSLVRGLNGGETQYF
TRBV9	.	CASSATDTNYGYTF
TRBV9	.	CASSLSRGEDTEAFF
TRBV5-1	TRBD1	CASSLGQGADNYGYTF
TRBV6-6	TRBD2	CASSYSPGGRNDEQYF
TRBV27	.	CASSLTGNEQYF
TRBV11-2	.	CASSLLSSGYTDTQYF
TRBV19	.	CASSNPLRATEAFF
TRBV27	TRBD1	CASSTYRGYEQFF
TRBV4-2	.	CASSPGRLDSGEQFF
TRBV28	TRBD2	CASSPGLAGSMGEQYF
TRBV18	TRBD2	CASSLGTSGNEQFF
TRBV5-6	TRBD1	CASSLLGTGESPLHF
TRBV19	TRBD1	CASSGGTASNQPQHF
TRBV5-1	.	CASSLVSGANVLTF
TRBV4-2	TRBD2	CASARESGGPTYEQYF
TRBV5-1	TRBD2	CASRLAVQETQYF
TRBV4-1	.	CASSQDAGSYEQYF
TRBV15	.	CATSTGGEQYF
TRBV5-1	.	CASSLFGGRSGANVLTF
TRBV7-9	.	CASGAAVNTEAFF
TRBV6-1	.	CASSLRGDTEAFF
TRBV15	.	CATSRDLRGGTYEQYF
TRBV7-2	.	CASKAGSNQPQHF
TRBV7-9	TRBD2	CASSLGAGAYNEQFF
TRBV27	.	CASSFILGARQDEQFF
TRBV30	.	CAWTGSFNQPQHF